Below are 13 T cell receptor beta chains sequenced from a single sample in a study of cytomegalovirus exposure and HLA in healthy donors. Sequencing was performed with immunoSEQ multiplex PCR; in TCRdb, only in-frame clones are kept and a portion is missing. The sample records roughly 75,000 clones, 85% to 95% being singletons. Sequencing used PBMCs. All receptors come from a man between 18 and 29 years old in good health and CMV-seropositive.

The chain links TRBV7-3 to TRBJ2-5; TRBD2 matches at 11 bases. Germline V gives CDR1 SGHTA, CDR2 FQGTGA. There are 16 residues in the CDR3. Trimming removed 3 bases from V and 2 bases from J; junction bases left unmatched: 5. CDR3 protein: CASSLVAGGIQETQYF. The DNA for the CDR3 is TGTGCCAGCAGCTTGGTAGCGGGGGGGATTCAAGAGACCCAGTACTTC.

V gene TRBV2 combines with J gene TRBJ2-7; 7 nucleotides match TRBD1. Germline loops: CDR1 SNHLY, CDR2 FYNNEI. The CDR3 sequence is 14 residues long. V trimming: 6 bases; J trimming: 6 bases; junction bases outside the gene matches: 11. The CDR3 protein is CASRADRVVSEQYF. The CDR3 nucleotides are TGTGCCAGCAGGGCCGACAGGGTAGTCTCCGAGCAGTACTTC.

For this clone: This could be a read error, since a much larger clone is one nucleotide away. The chain joins TRBV9 to TRBJ2-2, with D unresolved. The V gene lost 1 base and the J gene lost 1 base, with 5 bases spanning the gap. Germline V CDR1 and CDR2: SGDLS, YYNGEE. The CDR3 has 14 residues. The CDR3 here is CASSVSRNTGELFF. The DNA of the CDR3 is TGTGCCAGCAGCGTAAGCCGGAACACCGGGGAGCTGTTTTTT.

This rearrangement joins TRBV10-1 to TRBJ2-1, with D perhaps TRBD1 (7 bases). The length of the CDR3 is 15 residues. The V and J ends lost 6 bases and 4 bases respectively, with 16 bases between them. Germline V gives CDR1 WNHNN, CDR2 SYGVQD (reference sequence). This CDR3 is CASSPDREVYNEQFF. CDR3 coding DNA: TGCGCCAGCAGCCCCGACAGGGAGGTTTACAATGAGCAGTTCTTC.

The gene calls are TRBV9 and TRBJ1-1; tentatively, D is TRBD1 (5 bases). This CDR3 spans 13 amino acids. The germline gives CDR1 SGDLS, CDR2 YYNGEE. The V end lost 0 bases, the J end lost 4 bases, and 7 bases lay between the germline ends. CDR3 coding DNA: TGTGCCAGCAGCGTAGATGGGGCCACTGAAGCTTTCTTT. This translates into CASSVDGATEAFF.

This clone was counted only a few times. This chain uses TRBV5-6 with TRBJ2-3, with D possibly matching TRBD2 (7 bases). V shed 2 bases and J shed 2 bases, with 9 bases lying between them. This CDR3 is built from 14 residues. Germline CDR1 reads SGHDT; CDR2 reads YYEEEE. The CDR3, as DNA: TGTGCCAGCAGCTTAGGGGGGGTCACAGATACGCAGTATTTT. Encoded protein: CASSLGGVTDTQYF.

This rearrangement joins TRBV4-1 to TRBJ2-5; 7 bases are a match to TRBD1. Trimming removed 1 base from V and 2 bases from J; junction bases left unmatched: 13. This CDR3 has 18 residues. CDR1 and CDR2 (germline): MGHRA, YSYEKL. This CDR3 reads CASSQAPPQGVAQETQYF. The CDR3 DNA sequence: TGCGCCAGCAGCCAAGCACCACCCCAGGGGGTCGCTCAAGAGACCCAGTACTTC.

The gene calls are TRBV2 and TRBJ2-1, with 11 positions matching TRBD2. CDR3 length equals 15 residues. Losses at the gene ends were 4 bases for V and 4 bases for J; bases not matched to a gene: 3. The germline gives CDR1 SNHLY, CDR2 FYNNEI. The CDR3 reads CASSGTSGRYNEQFF. The CDR3 region has the DNA TGTGCCAGCAGTGGTACTAGCGGGAGATACAATGAGCAGTTCTTC.

J is TRBJ2-5 and V is TRBV10-2; tentative D call: TRBD2 (5 bases). There are 16 residues in the CDR3. Germline V CDR1 and CDR2: WSHSY, SAAADI. The V end lost 1 base, the J end lost 1 base, and 13 bases lay between the germline ends. CDR3 region: CASSEFFQAGQETQYF. The CDR3 nucleotides read TGCGCCAGCAGTGAGTTCTTCCAGGCGGGCCAAGAGACCCAGTACTTC.

The chain couples TRBV27 to TRBJ2-1, with 9 bases that match TRBD2. CDR1 and CDR2 (germline): MNHEY, SMNVEV (reference sequence). This CDR3 contains 14 residues. V was clipped by 6 bases and J by 9 bases; unmatched bases: 9. CDR3 in amino acids: CASSRVAGETEQFF. As DNA, the CDR3 is TGTGCCAGCAGCAGGGTAGCGGGAGAAACTGAGCAGTTCTTC.

V is TRBV7-9 and J is TRBJ2-5; TRBD2 matches at 10 bases. This CDR3 has 13 residues. The V gene's germline CDR1 is SEHNR and CDR2 FQNEAQ (reference sequence). V lost 6 bases to trimming and J lost 5 bases; unmatched junction nucleotides: 3. In nucleotides, the CDR3 is TGTGCCAGCAGGGAACTAGCGGGGGAGACCCAGTACTTC. It specifies CASRELAGETQYF.

The rearrangement uses TRBV11-2 and TRBJ2-2; 14 bases agree with TRBD2. This CDR3 is 14 amino acids long. V was clipped by 10 bases and J by 7 bases; unmatched bases: 5. CDR1 and CDR2 (germline): SGHAT, FQNNGV. This CDR3 reads CATGTSGRGGELFF. The CDR3 nucleotides read TGTGCCACCGGGACTAGCGGGAGAGGCGGGGAGCTGTTTTTT.

This clone appeared once. V and J are TRBV18 and TRBJ2-7; 7 nucleotides match TRBD1. This CDR3 has 15 amino acids. Germline CDR1 reads KGHSH; CDR2 reads LQKENI. Trimming took 2 bases from V and 4 from J; bases not matched to a gene: 8. CDR3 in DNA: TGTGCCAGCTCACCAGGACAGGTAGGGCCTTACGAGCAGTACTTC. Encoded protein: CASSPGQVGPYEQYF.